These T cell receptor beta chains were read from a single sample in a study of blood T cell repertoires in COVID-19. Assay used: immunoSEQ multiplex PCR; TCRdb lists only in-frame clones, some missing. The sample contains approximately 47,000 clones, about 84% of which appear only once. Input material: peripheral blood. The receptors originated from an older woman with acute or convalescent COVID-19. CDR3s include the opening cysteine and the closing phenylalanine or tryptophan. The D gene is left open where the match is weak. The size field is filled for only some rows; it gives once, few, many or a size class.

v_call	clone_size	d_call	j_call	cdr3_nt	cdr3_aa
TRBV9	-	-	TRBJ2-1	TGTGCCAGCAGCCAGGGATTTGGCTCCTACAATGAGCAGTTCTTC	CASSQGFGSYNEQFF
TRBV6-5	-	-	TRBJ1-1	TGTGCCAGCATCAAGGGGCTTTCCACTGAAGCTTTCTTT	CASIKGLSTEAFF
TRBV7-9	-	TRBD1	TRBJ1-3	TGTGCCAGCAGCCCTTGGACAGGGGAAAGGAACACCATATATTTT	CASSPWTGERNTIYF
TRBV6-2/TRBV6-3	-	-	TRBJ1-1	TGTGCCAGCAGTCGTGTTGCGCGGAGGAACACTGAAGCTTTCTTT	CASSRVARRNTEAFF
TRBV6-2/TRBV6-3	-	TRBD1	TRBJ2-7	TGTGCCAGCAGTCCGACGGGACAGGGATTCTACGAGCAGTACTTC	CASSPTGQGFYEQYF
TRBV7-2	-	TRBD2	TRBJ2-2	TGTGCCAGCAGCCTTAGCGGGAGCACCGGGGAGCTGTTTTTT	CASSLSGSTGELFF
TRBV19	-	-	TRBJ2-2	TGTGCCAGTAGTATGTTCCGGGGGATACAGAACACCGGGGAGCTGTTTTTT	CASSMFRGIQNTGELFF
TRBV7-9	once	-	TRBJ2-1	TGTGCCAGCAGCCAAAACACATTCAATGAGCAGTTCTTC	CASSQNTFNEQFF
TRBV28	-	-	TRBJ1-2	TGTGCCAGCAGTTTCCCCCCAGGGGCTCGTGGCTACACCTTC	CASSFPPGARGYTF
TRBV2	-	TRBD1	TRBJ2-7	TGTGCCAGCAGTAGTGAGGGACAGGGATTGTACGAGCAGTACTTC	CASSSEGQGLYEQYF
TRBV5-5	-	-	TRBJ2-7	TGTGCCAGCAGCCCTCCGGGGAATAGCGGCCTCAACGAGCAGTACTTC	CASSPPGNSGLNEQYF
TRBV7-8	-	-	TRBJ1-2	TGTGCCAGCAGTCCCTCCCCGGGAGCCCAGGGCGGCTACACCTTC	CASSPSPGAQGGYTF
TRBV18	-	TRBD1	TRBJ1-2	TGTGCCAGCTCCCTACCACAGGGGAACTATGGCCACACCTTC	CASSLPQGNYGHTF
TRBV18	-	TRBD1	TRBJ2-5	TGTGCCAGCTCACCGGGACAGGGAGCCCAAGAGACCCAGTACTTC	CASSPGQGAQETQYF
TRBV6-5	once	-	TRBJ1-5	TGTGCCAGCAGTTCTCGGGCCGAGGGCCAGCCCCAGCATTTT	CASSSRAEGQPQHF
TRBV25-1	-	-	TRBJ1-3	TGTGCCAGCACCCAATTTTTTACGACTCAAGGAAACACCATATATTTT	CASTQFFTTQGNTIYF
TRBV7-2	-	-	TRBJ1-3	TGTGCCAGCAGCTTAGTAGGGATGAGGGAGGCTGGAAACACCATATATTTT	CASSLVGMREAGNTIYF
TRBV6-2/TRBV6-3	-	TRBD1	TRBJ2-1	TGTGCCAGCAGACCTACAGGGGGCAAGGGGAATGAGCAGTTCTTC	CASRPTGGKGNEQFF
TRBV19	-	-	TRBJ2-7	TGTGCCAGTAGTAGCCCACAGGTGAGCTACGAGCAGTACTTC	CASSSPQVSYEQYF
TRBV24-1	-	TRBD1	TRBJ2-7	TGTGCCACCAGTGGTACAACCGGGACAGGGGGCACGTACGAGCAGTACTTC	CATSGTTGTGGTYEQYF
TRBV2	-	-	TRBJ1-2	TGTGCCAGCAGTGACGCAGGGAGGAATGGCTACACCTTC	CASSDAGRNGYTF
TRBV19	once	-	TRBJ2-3	TGTGCCAGTAGTGTCGACGGACGACAGACAGATACGCAGTATTTT	CASSVDGRQTDTQYF
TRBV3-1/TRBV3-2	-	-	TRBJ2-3	TGTGCCAGCTCTCAGCCGGGACTCGGGGAAGATACGCAGTATTTT	CASSQPGLGEDTQYF
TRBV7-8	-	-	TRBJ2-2	TGTGCCAGCAGCTTAAAGGCAGGGGCCACCGGGGAGCTGTTTTTT	CASSLKAGATGELFF
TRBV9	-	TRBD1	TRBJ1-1	TGTGCCAGCAGCGGCAACGACAGGGCAGCTTTCTTT	CASSGNDRAAFF
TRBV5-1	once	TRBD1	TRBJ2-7	TGCGCCAGCAGCCCGTGGGACAGCTCCTACGAGCAGTACTTC	CASSPWDSSYEQYF
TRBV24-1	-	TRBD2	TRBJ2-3	TGTGCCACTAGAAGCGGGGGGGCAATAGATACGCAGTATTTT	CATRSGGAIDTQYF
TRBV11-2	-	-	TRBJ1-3	TGTGCCAGCAGCTTAGTACAATCCGGAAACACCATATATTTT	CASSLVQSGNTIYF
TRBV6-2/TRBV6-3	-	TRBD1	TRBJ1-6	TGTGCCAGCAGTTCGGGGACAGGAAATTCACCCCTCCACTTT	CASSSGTGNSPLHF
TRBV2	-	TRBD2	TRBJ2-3	TGTGCCAGCAGCGGACTAGCGGGCGGCACAGATACGCAGTATTTT	CASSGLAGGTDTQYF
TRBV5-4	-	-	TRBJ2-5	TGTGCCAGCAGCCCCGGGGAGACCCAGTACTTC	CASSPGETQYF